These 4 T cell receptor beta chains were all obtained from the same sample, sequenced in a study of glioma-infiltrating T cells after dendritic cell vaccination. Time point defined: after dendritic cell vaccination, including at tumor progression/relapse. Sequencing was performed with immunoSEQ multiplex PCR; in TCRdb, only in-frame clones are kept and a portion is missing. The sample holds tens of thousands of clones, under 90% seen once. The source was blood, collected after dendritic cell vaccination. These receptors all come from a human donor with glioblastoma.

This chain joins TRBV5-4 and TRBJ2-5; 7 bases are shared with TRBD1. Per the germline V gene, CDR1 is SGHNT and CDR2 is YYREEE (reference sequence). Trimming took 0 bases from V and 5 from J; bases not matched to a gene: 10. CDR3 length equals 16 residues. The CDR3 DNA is TGTGCCAGCAGCTTGGGTACACAGGGGCCTACGGAGACCCAGTACTTC. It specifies CASSLGTQGPTETQYF.

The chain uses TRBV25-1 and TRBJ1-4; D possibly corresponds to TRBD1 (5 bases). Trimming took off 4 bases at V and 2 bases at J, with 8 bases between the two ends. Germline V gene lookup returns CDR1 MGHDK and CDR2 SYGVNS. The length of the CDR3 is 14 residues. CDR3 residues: CASSVGGTNEKLFF. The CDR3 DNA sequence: TGTGCCAGCAGTGTGGGGGGGACTAATGAAAAACTGTTTTTT. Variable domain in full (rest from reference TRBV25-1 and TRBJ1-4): EADIYQTPRYLVIGTGKKITLECSQTMGHDKMYWYQQDPGMELHLIHYSYGVNSTEKGDLSSESTVSRIRTEHFPLTLESARPSHTSQYLCASSVGGTNEKLFFGSGTQLSVL.

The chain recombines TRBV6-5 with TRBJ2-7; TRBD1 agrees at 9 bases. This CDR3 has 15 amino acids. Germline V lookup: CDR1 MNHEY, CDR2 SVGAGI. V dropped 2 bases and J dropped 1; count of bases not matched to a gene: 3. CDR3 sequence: CASSYAGTGSYEQYF. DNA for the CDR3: TGTGCCAGCAGTTACGCCGGGACAGGGTCCTACGAGCAGTACTTC.

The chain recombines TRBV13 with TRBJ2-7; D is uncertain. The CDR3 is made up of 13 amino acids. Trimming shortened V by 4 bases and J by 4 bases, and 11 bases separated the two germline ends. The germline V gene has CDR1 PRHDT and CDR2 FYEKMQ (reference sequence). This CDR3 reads CASSYEEKYEQYF. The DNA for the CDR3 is TGTGCCAGCAGCTATGAGGAGAAGTACGAGCAGTACTTC.